This T cell receptor beta chain was obtained from a study of blood T cell repertoires in COVID-19. Study as a whole: The origin of the acute and convalescent COVID-19 samples was the United States, Italy and Spain. T cells, B-cell-depleted T cells, or PBMCs provided the cDNA or gDNA that served as material.

Authors' processing steps: Amplification of reference gene primers was used by the study to estimate nucleated cell counts. The data were produced by immunoSEQ multiplex PCR, yet TCRdb's version contains in-frame clones alone and is incomplete. Clonal size and the V and J genes are those of that table, whereas D and trimming came from the DNA. The sample yields fewer than 200,000 clones, about 80% seen once. This TCR derives from an elderly woman with acute or convalescent COVID-19. Sample: peripheral blood.

The DNA of the CDR3 is TGCGCCAGCAGCCAACCCGGGACTAGCGCCTCGACAGATACGCAGTATTTT. Translation gives CASSQPGTSASTDTQYF. J is TRBJ2-3 and V is TRBV5-1; 10 bases match TRBD2. Per the germline V gene, CDR1 is SGHRS and CDR2 is YFSETQ. The CDR3 extends over 17 amino acids. With V trimmed by 4 bases and J by 3 bases, 11 bases remained unmatched.